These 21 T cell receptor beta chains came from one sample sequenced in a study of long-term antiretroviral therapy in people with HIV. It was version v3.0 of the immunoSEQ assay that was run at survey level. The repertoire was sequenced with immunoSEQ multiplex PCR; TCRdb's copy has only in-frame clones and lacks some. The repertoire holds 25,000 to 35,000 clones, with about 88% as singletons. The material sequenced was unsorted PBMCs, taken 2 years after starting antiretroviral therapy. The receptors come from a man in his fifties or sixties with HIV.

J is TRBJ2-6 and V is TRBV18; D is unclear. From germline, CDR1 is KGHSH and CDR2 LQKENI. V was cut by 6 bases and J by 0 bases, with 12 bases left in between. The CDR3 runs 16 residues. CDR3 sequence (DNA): TGTGCCAGCTCGTACAGCGCCAACTCTGGGGCCAACGTCCTGACTTTC. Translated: CASSYSANSGANVLTF.

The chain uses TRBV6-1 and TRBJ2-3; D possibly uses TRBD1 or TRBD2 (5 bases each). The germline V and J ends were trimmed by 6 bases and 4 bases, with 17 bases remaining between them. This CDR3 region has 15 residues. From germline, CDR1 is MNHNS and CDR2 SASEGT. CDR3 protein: CASRERDPGADTQYF. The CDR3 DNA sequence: TGTGCCAGCAGAGAAAGGGACCCTGGCGCAGATACGCAGTATTTT.

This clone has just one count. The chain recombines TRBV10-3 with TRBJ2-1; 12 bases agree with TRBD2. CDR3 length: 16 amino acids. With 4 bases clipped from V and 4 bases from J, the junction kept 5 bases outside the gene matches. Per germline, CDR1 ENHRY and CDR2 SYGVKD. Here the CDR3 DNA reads TGTGCCATCAGTGCAAGGACTAGCGGGATTTACAATGAGCAGTTCTTC. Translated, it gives CAISARTSGIYNEQFF.

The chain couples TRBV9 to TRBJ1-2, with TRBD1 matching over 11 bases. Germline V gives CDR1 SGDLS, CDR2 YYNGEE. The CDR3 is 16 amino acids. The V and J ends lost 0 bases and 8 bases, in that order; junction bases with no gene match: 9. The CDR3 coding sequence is TGTGCCAGCAGCGTAGACCCCGGACAGGGGGCACTGGGCTACACCTTC. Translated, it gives CASSVDPGQGALGYTF.

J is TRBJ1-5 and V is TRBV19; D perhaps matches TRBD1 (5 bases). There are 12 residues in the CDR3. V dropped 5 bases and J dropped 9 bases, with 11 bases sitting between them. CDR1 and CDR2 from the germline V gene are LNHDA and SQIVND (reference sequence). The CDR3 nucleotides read TGTGCCAGTAGTTGGGGGGTTTGGCCCCAGCATTTT. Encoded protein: CASSWGVWPQHF.

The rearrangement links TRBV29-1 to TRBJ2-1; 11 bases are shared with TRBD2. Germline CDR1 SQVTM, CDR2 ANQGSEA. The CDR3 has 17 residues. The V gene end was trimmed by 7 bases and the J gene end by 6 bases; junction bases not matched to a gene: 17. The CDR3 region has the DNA TGCAGCGCGTTATCCAGAGTAGCGGGAGGGCCGGGCAATGAGCAGTTCTTC. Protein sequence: CSALSRVAGGPGNEQFF.

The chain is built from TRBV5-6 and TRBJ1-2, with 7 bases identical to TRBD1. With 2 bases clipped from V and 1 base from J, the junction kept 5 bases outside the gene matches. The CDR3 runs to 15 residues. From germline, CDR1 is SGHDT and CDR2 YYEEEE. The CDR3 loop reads CASSFVGQSNYGYTF. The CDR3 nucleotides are TGTGCCAGCAGCTTTGTGGGACAGAGTAACTATGGCTACACCTTC.

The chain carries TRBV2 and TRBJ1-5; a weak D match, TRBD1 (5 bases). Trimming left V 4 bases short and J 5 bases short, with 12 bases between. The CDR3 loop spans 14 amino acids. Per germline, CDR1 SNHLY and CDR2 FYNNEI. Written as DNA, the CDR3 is TGTGCCAGCAGTGGCGGAAACAGGTATCAGCCCCAGCATTTT. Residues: CASSGGNRYQPQHF.

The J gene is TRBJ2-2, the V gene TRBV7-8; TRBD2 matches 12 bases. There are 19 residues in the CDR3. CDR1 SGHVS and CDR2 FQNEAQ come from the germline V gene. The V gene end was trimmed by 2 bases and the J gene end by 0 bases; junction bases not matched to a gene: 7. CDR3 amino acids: CASSLSRLAGVTNTGELFF. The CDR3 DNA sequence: TGTGCCAGCAGCTTATCCCGACTAGCGGGAGTAACGAACACCGGGGAGCTGTTTTTT.

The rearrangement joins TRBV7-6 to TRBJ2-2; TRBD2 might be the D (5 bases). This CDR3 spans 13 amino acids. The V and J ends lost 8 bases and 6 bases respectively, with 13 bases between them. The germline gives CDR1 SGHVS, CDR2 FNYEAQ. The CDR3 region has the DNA TGTGCCAGCGGGGTGGGAGCTTCCGGGGAGCTGTTTTTT. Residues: CASGVGASGELFF.

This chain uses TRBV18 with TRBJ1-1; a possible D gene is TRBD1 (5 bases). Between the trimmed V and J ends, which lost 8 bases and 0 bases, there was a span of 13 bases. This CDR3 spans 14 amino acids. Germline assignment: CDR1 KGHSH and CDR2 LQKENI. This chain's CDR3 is CASRLQALNTEAFF. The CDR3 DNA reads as TGTGCCAGCAGATTACAGGCTCTGAACACTGAAGCTTTCTTT.

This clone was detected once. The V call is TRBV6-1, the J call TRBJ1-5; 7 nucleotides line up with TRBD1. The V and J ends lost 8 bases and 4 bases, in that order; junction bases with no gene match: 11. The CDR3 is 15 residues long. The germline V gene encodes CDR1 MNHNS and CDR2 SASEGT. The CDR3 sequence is CASFSDNRGNQPQHF. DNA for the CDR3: TGTGCCAGCTTCTCCGATAACAGGGGAAATCAGCCCCAGCATTTT.

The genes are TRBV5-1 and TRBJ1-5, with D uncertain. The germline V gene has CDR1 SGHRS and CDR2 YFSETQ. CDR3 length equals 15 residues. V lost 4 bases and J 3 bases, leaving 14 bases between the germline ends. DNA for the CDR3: TGCGCCAGCAGCCCGGAGGGCATCGCCAATCAGCCCCAGCATTTT. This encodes CASSPEGIANQPQHF.

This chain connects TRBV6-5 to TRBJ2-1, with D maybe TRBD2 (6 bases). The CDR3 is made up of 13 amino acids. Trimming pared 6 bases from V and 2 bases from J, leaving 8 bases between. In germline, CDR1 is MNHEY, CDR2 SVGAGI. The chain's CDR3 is CASRRDPYNEQFF. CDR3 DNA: TGTGCCAGCAGGCGGGATCCCTACAATGAGCAGTTCTTC.

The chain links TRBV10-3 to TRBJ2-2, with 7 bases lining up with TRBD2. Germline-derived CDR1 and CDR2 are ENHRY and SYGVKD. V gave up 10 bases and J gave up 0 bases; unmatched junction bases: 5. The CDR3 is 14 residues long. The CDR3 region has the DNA TGTGCCACGAGCGGGGCGGCGAACACCGGGGAGCTGTTTTTT. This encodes CATSGAANTGELFF.

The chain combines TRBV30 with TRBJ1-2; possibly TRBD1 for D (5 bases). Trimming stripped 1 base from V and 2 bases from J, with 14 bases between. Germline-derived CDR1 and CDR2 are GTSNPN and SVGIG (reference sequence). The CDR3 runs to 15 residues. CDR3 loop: CAWSAGDRGNYGYTF. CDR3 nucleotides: TGTGCCTGGAGTGCCGGGGACCGCGGAAACTATGGCTACACCTTC.

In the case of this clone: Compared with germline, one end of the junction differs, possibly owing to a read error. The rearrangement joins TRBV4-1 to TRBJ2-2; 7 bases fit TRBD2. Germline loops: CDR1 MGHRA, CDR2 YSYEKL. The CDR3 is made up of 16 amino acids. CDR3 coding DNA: TGCGCCAGCAGCCAAGTGGGGGGGATAAACATCGGGGAGCTGTTTTTT. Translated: CASSQVGGINIGELFF.

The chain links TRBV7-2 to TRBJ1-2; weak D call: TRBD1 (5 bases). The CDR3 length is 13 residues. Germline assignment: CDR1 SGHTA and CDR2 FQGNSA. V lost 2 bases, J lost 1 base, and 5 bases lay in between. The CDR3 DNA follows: TGTGCCAGCAGCTTAAGGGGTAACTATGGCTACACCTTC. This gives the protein CASSLRGNYGYTF.

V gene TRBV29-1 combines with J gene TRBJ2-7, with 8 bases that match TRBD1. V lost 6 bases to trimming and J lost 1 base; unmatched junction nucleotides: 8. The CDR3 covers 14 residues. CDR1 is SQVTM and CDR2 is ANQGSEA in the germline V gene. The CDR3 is CSVTGQGGSYEQYF. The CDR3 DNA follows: TGCAGCGTGACCGGACAGGGCGGTTCCTACGAGCAGTACTTC.

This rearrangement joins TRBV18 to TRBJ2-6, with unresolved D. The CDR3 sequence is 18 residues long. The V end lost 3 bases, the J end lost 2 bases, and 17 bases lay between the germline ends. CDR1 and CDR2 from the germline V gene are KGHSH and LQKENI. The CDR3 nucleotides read TGTGCCAGCTCACCCCTAAGCCCCGCTACGCCTGGGGCCAACGTCCTGACTTTC. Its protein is CASSPLSPATPGANVLTF.

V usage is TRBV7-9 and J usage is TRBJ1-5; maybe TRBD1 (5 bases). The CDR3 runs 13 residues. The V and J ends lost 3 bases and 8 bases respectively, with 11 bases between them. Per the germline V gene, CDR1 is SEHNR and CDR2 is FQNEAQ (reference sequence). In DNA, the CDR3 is TGTGCCAGCAGCTTCGGGGGTAGGGAGCCCCAGCATTTT. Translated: CASSFGGREPQHF.